This TCR beta chain is drawn from a study of graft-versus-host responses after intestinal transplantation. Study-wide context: Every recipient had anti-thymocyte globulin induction and around 3 years of tacrolimus plus steroids.

Findings and caveats of the study: GvH clones occurred in recipient marrow; some first appeared in ileum or blood. Within allografts, high graft-versus-host to host-versus-graft clonal ratios were seen among patients with graft-donor T cell macrochimerism. There was an association between peak levels of circulating GvH clones and early post-transplant HvG declines.

TCRdb's table, derived via immunoSEQ multiplex PCR, lists solely in-frame clones and lacks some. The data show about 12,000 clones, 93% seen once. Trimming removed 2 bases at V and 3 bases at J, with 17 bases between. This CDR3 spans 16 amino acids. Per the germline V gene, CDR1 is SGHKS and CDR2 is YYEKEE (reference sequence). In regard to this clone: What it binds is unknown.

This clonotype originated in a human patient who received an intestinal transplant, so some T cells may come from the graft donor. The sample was PBMCs, taken roughly 1,000 days after intestinal transplantation. The chain joins TRBV5-5 to TRBJ1-1; D remains unclear. Here the CDR3 reads CASSFAPLDGDTEAFF. CDR3 nucleotides: TGTGCCAGCAGCTTTGCCCCCCTCGACGGGGACACTGAAGCTTTCTTT.